This T cell receptor (beta chain) was sequenced for a study of blood T cell repertoires in COVID-19. Overall study: Researchers got acute and convalescent COVID-19 samples from the United States, Italy and Spain. Sources were T cells, B-cell-depleted T cells, or PBMCs; the material itself was cDNA or gDNA.

Germline CDR1 is SGHTA and CDR2 is FQGNSA. This CDR3 is 14 amino acids long. Between the trimmed V and J ends, which lost 4 bases and 2 bases, there was a span of 11 bases. Some clones are missing from TCRdb's copy, which holds only in-frame ones; the method was immunoSEQ multiplex PCR. The sample holds 35,000 to 50,000 clones, around 90% seen once. This rearrangement joins TRBV7-2 to TRBJ2-5; D perhaps matches TRBD2 (5 bases). The clonotype originates from a man in his fifties with active COVID-19. The sample comprised peripheral blood. The CDR3 DNA follows: TGTGCCAGCAGCTGGGGAGTCGTGCAAGAGACCCAGTACTTC. Amino acid sequence: CASSWGVVQETQYF. Filled out from reference TRBV7-2 and TRBJ2-5, the complete variable domain reads GAGVSQSPSNKVTEKGKDVELRCDPISGHTALYWYRQSLGQGLEFLIYFQGNSAPDKSGLPSDRFSAERTGGSVSTLTIQRTQQEDSAVYLCASSWGVVQETQYFGPGTRLLVL.